The clone carrying this T cell receptor (beta chain) was counted once. TCRdb's copy holds only in-frame clones and misses some; the assay was immunoSEQ multiplex PCR. Seen here are around 370,000 clones, approximately 85% observed once, and the top ten hold 2.5% to 3.5%. V lost 0 bases and J lost 5; bases outside the gene matches: 2. This CDR3 spans 15 amino acids. From germline, CDR1 is WNHNN and CDR2 SYGVQD (reference sequence). The treatment denotes: about 20 received Ad26.COV2.S at low or high dose, single or two shots; roughly 5 received placebo; per-sample allocation not given. Sampling occurred on day 63 after the first vaccine or placebo injection. These data come from a study of Ad26.COV2.S vaccination and SARS-CoV-2 variants.

This receptor was identified in a person between 18 and 60 years old who received the Ad26.COV2.S COVID-19 vaccine or a placebo. The V and J genes are TRBV10-1 and TRBJ2-2; 8 bases are shared with TRBD1. The sample was peripheral blood, taken in a trial of Ad26.COV2.S vaccine versus placebo. The CDR3 nucleotides are TGCGCCAGCAGTGAGTCAGACAGGGGAACCGGGGAGCTGTTTTTT. It encodes CASSESDRGTGELFF.